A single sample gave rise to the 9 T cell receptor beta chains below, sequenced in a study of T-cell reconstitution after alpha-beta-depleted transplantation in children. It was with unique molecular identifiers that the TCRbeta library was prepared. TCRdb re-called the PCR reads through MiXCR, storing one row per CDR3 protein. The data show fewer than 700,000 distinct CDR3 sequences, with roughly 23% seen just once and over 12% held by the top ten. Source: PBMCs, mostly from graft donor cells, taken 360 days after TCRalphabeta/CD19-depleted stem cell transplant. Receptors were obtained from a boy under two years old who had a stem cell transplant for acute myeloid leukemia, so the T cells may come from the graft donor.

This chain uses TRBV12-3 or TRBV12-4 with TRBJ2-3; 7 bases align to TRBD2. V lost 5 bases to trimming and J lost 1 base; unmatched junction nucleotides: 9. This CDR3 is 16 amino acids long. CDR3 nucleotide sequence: TGTGCCAGCAGTCCTGGACTAAGCGGGGGCACAGATACGCAGTATTTT. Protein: CASSPGLSGGTDTQYF.

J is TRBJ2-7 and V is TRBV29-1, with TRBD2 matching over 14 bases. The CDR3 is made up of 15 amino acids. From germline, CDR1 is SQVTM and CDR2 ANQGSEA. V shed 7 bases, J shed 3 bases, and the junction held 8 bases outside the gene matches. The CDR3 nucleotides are TGCAGCGGGCTGACGACTAGCGGGGGGGTCTACGAGCAGTACTTC. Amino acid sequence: CSGLTTSGGVYEQYF.

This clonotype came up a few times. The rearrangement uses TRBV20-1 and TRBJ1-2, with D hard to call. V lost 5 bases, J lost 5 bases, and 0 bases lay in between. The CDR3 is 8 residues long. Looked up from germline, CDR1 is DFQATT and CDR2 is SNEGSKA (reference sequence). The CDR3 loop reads CSAYGYTF. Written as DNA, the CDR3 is TGCAGTGCTTATGGCTACACCTTC.

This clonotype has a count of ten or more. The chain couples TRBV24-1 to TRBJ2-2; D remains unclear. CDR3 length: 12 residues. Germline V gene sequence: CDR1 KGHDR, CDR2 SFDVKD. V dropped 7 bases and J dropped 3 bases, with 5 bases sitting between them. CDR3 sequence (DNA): TGTGCCACCAGGCCCGACACCGGGGAGCTGTTTTTT. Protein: CATRPDTGELFF.

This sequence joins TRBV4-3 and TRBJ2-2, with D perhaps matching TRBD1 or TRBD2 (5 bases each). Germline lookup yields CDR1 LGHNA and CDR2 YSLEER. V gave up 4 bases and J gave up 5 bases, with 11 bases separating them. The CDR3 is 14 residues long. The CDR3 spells CASSPGGETGELFF. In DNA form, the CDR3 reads TGCGCCAGCAGCCCTGGGGGAGAGACCGGGGAGCTGTTTTTT.

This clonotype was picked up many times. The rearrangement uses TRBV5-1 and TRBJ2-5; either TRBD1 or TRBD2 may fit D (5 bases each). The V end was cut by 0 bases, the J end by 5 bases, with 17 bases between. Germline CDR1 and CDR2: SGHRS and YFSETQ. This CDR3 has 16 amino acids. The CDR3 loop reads CASSLALGREGETQYF. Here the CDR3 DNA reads TGCGCCAGCAGCTTGGCCCTGGGGCGCGAGGGGGAGACCCAGTACTTC.

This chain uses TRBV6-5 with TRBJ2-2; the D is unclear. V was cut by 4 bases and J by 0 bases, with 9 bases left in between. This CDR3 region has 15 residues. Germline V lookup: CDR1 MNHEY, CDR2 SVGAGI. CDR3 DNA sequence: TGTGCCAGCAGTTCCGGGCCCTCGAACACCGGGGAGCTGTTTTTT. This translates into CASSSGPSNTGELFF.

CDR3 protein: CSATRGDRYGYTF. In nucleotides, the CDR3 is TGCAGTGCTACCCGGGGGGATCGATATGGCTACACCTTC. The chain couples TRBV20-1 to TRBJ1-2, with a possible D match to TRBD1 (5 bases). This CDR3 contains 13 residues. CDR1 and CDR2 (germline): DFQATT, SNEGSKA (reference sequence). With 4 bases removed from V and 5 bases from J, the gap between germline ends came to 14 bases.

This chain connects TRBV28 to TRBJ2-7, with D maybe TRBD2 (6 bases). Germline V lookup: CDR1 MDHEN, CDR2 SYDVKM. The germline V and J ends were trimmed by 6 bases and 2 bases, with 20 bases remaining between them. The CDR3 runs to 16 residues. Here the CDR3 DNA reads TGTGCCAGCAGCCTTCAAGGGGACTTGCGGCCCTACGAGCAGTACGTC. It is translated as CASSLQGDLRPYEQYV.